This T cell receptor (beta chain) was documented in a study of cytomegalovirus exposure and HLA in healthy donors. Study conclusions and caveats: Later analysis found that TCR beta chains associated with HLA were more clonally expanded than other, equally common chains.

Notes on this clone: As yet, its antigen is unknown.

Regarding donors, all were healthy bone marrow donors. Each donor was nominally healthy when sampled (though unrecorded immune exposures were likely). V lost 1 base and J lost 4; bases outside the gene matches: 3. CDR1 and CDR2 (germline): MGHRA, YSYEKL. The length of the CDR3 is 14 residues. A multiplex PCR was run with 60 Vbeta primers and 13 Jbeta primers. Data came from immunoSEQ multiplex PCR; TCRdb stores just in-frame clones and leaves some out. With roughly 88,000 clones in the sample, the ten largest clones hold approximately 15%. The chain uses TRBV4-1 and TRBJ1-2; 7 nucleotides align to TRBD1. This receptor was obtained from a man aged 45 to 65 in good health and CMV-seropositive. The sample was PBMCs. For the CDR3, the DNA is TGCGCCAGCAGCCAAGCGGGGACAGCCTATGGCTACACCTTC. Residues: CASSQAGTAYGYTF.